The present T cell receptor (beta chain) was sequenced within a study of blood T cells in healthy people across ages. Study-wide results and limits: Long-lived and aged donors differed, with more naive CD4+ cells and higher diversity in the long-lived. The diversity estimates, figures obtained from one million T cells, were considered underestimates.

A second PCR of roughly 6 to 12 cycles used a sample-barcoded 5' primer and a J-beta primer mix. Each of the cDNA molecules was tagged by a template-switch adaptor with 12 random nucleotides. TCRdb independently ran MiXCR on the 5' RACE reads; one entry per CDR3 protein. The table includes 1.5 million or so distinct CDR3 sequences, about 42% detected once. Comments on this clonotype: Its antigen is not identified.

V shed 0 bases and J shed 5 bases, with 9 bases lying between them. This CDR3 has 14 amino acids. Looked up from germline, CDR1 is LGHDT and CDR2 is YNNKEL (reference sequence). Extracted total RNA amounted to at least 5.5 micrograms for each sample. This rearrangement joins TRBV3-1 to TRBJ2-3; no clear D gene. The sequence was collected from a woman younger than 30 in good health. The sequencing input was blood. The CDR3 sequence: CASSQDSYGDTQYF. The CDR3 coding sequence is TGTGCCAGCAGCCAAGATTCCTACGGAGATACGCAGTATTTT.